This T cell receptor (beta chain) was captured by sequencing in a study of T-cell memory formation after mild COVID-19. Broader study findings: The pre-infection memory compartment contained some responding clones, suggesting cross-reactive memory joined. Among clones contracting day 15 to 85, CD4/CD8 was balanced, whereas later expanders leaned CD4+.

Trimming left V 7 bases short and J 0 bases short, with 17 bases between. The CDR3 consists of 15 residues. CDR1 SGHNT and CDR2 YYREEE come from the germline V gene (reference sequence). As to this clonotype: No antigen is known for it.

TCR alpha and TCR beta cDNA libraries carrying sample barcodes and UMIs were produced by 5'RACE using constant-segment primers. TCRdb recomputed calls from the 5' RACE reads with MiXCR, one row per CDR3 protein. The table includes about 200,000 distinct CDR3 sequences, approximately 10% detected once. The receptor was isolated from a man aged 18 to 29 who had mild COVID-19 (a few samples of this study predate the infection). Cell type and time point are not known. Specimen: PBMCs or a T cell subset sorted from them (not recorded which). The V gene is TRBV5-4, the J gene TRBJ2-7; unclear D gene. The CDR3 region has the DNA TGTGCCAGCCCCGACCCCGGTACCAACTCCTACGAGCAGTACGTC. It encodes CASPDPGTNSYEQYV.